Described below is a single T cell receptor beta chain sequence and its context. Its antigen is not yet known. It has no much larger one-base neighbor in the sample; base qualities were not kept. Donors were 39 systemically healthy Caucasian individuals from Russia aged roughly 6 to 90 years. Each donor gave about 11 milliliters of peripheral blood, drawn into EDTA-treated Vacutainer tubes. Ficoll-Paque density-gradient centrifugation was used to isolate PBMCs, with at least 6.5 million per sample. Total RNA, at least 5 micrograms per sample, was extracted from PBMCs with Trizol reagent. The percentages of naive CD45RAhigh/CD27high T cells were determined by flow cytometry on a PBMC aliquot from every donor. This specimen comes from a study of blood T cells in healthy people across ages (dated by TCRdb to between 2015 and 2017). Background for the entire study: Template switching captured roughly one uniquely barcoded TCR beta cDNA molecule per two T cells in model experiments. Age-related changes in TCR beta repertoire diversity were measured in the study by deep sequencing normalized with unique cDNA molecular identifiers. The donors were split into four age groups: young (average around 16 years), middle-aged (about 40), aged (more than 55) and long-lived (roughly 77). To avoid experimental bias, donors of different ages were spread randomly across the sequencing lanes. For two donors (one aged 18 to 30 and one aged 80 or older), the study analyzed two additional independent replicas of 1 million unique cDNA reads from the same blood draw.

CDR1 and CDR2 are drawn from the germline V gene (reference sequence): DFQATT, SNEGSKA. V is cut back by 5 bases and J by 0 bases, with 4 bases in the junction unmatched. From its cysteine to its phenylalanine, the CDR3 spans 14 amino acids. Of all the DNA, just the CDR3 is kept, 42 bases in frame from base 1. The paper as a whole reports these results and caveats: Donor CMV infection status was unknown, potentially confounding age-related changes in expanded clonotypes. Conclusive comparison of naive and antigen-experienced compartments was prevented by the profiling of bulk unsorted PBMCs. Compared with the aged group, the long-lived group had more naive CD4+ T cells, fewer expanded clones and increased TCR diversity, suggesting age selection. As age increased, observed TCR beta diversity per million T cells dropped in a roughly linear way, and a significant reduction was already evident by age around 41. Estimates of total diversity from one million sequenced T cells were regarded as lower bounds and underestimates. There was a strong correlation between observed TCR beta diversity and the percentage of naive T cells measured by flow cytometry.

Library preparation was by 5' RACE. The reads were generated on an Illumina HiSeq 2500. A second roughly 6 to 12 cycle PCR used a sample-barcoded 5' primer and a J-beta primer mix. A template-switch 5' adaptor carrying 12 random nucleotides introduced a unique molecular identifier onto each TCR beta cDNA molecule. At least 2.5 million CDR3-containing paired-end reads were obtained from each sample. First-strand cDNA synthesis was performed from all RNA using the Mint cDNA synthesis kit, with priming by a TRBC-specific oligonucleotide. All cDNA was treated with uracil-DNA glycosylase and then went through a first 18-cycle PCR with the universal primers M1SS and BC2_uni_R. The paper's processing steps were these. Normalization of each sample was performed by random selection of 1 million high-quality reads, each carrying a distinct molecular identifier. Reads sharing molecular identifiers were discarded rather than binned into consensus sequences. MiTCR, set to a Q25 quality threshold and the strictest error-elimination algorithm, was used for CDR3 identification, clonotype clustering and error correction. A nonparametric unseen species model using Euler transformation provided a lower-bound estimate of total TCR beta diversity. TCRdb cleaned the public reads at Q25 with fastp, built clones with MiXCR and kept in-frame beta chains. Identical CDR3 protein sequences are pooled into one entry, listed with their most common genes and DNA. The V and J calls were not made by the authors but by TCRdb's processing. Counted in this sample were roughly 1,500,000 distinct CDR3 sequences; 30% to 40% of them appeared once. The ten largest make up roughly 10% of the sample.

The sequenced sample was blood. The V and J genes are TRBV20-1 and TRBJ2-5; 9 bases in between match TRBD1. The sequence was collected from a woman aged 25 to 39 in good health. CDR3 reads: CSASDRGYQETQYF. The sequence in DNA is TGCAGTGCTTCTGACAGGGGGTACCAAGAGACCCAGTACTTC.